The rows below give T cell receptor beta chains drawn from one sample of a study of cytomegalovirus exposure and HLA in healthy donors. The repertoire was sequenced with immunoSEQ multiplex PCR; TCRdb's copy has only in-frame clones and lacks some. The sample has approximately 150,000 clones, about four fifths seen once. Sequencing input: PBMCs. The origin of the receptors is a man between 18 and 29 years old in good health and CMV-seronegative. Both conserved end residues are part of each CDR3. D genes are given only for firm matches. Expanded clones get a size class; other rows say once, few or many, or leave the size out.

cdr3_length	v_call	j_call	clone_size	d_call	cdr3_nt	cdr3_aa
13	TRBV11-2	TRBJ2-5	.	.	TGTGCCAGCAGCTTAGGGCTCCAAGAGACCCAGTACTTC	CASSLGLQETQYF
14	TRBV6-1	TRBJ2-2	.	TRBD1	TGTGCCAGCCGGGACAGATCGAACACCGGGGAGCTGTTTTTT	CASRDRSNTGELFF
14	TRBV6-5	TRBJ2-1	few	TRBD2	TGTGCCAGCAGTCCCGGGACTACCTACAATGAGCAGTTCTTC	CASSPGTTYNEQFF
13	TRBV27	TRBJ1-5	.	.	TGTGCCAGCAGTTTAACCCGGAATCAGCCCCAGCATTTT	CASSLTRNQPQHF
14	TRBV15	TRBJ2-4	once	.	TGTGCCACCAGCAGAGATTCCCCTTCGAACATTCAGTACTTC	CATSRDSPSNIQYF
11	TRBV20-1	TRBJ1-1	.	.	TGCAGCCCTAGGACAGACGTCGAAGCTTTCTTT	CSPRTDVEAFF
13	TRBV5-1	TRBJ2-3	.	TRBD2	TGCGCCAGCGGTAGCGGGAGTTTAGATACGCAGTATTTT	CASGSGSLDTQYF
14	TRBV25-1	TRBJ1-1	.	TRBD1	TGTGCCAGCAGACCCCCGACAGGGGACACTGAAGCTTTCTTT	CASRPPTGDTEAFF
13	TRBV5-6	TRBJ2-7	.	.	TGTGCCAGCAGCTGGGCACAGGGCTACGAGCAGTACTTC	CASSWAQGYEQYF
14	TRBV7-2	TRBJ1-1	.	.	TGTGCCAGCAGCTTAGGGCCGCTGAACACTGAAGCTTTCTTT	CASSLGPLNTEAFF
15	TRBV7-9	TRBJ2-1	.	TRBD1	TGTGCCAGCAGGGGGACAGGGGGATCCTACAATGAGCAGTTCTTC	CASRGTGGSYNEQFF
15	TRBV28	TRBJ2-7	few	TRBD1	TGTGCCAGCAGTTTTATTCCGGACAGGGTAGGCGAGCAGTACTTC	CASSFIPDRVGEQYF
14	TRBV5-1	TRBJ2-7	.	.	TGCGCCAGCAGCTTCGCGGGGAGCTCCTACGAGCAGTACTTC	CASSFAGSSYEQYF
15	TRBV2	TRBJ1-6	.	TRBD1	TGTGCCAGCAACTCACAGGGGTATTATAATTCACCCCTCCACTTT	CASNSQGYYNSPLHF
14	TRBV27	TRBJ1-4	.	.	TGTGCCAGCAGTCTATGGGCCGGGAGCGAAAAACTGTTTTTT	CASSLWAGSEKLFF